Below are 17 T cell receptor beta chains sequenced from a single sample in a study of T cell responses to AZD1222 COVID-19 vaccine. The data were produced by immunoSEQ multiplex PCR, yet TCRdb's version contains in-frame clones alone and is incomplete. Of 180,000 or so clones in the sample, 92% were seen once. This material consisted of peripheral blood, taken 28 days after the second AZD1222 dose. These receptor sequences come from an adult who received the AZD1222 COVID-19 vaccine.

The CDR3: CASSPPGTGELFF. The CDR3 DNA reads TGTGCCAGCAGCCCTCCGGGAACCGGGGAGCTGTTTTTT. This chain links TRBV7-9 with TRBJ2-2; D is possibly TRBD2 (5 bases). Trimming left V 5 bases short and J 5 bases short, with 9 bases between. CDR1 and CDR2 (germline): SEHNR, FQNEAQ (reference sequence). The CDR3 consists of 13 residues.

The count of this clone is one. For the CDR3, the DNA is TGTGCCAGCGGGACAGGGAACTACGAGCAGTACTTC. Translated: CASGTGNYEQYF. V and J are TRBV27 and TRBJ2-7, with TRBD1 matching over 9 bases. The CDR3 loop spans 12 amino acids. The junction had 2 bases not matched to a gene; V was cut back by 8 bases and J by 3 bases. Germline V gene data show CDR1 as MNHEY and CDR2 as SMNVEV (reference sequence).

The sample holds one count of this clone. The V and J genes are TRBV27 and TRBJ1-4; D is possibly TRBD1 (5 bases). Germline CDR1 is MNHEY and CDR2 is SMNVEV (reference sequence). This CDR3 spans 16 amino acids. V dropped 4 bases and J dropped 8 bases, with 20 bases sitting between them. The CDR3 DNA reads TGTGCCAGCAGTTCCCTAACCAGCGGGGCAGGAGAAAAACTGTTTTTT. It is translated as CASSSLTSGAGEKLFF. Variable domain in full (rest from reference TRBV27 and TRBJ1-4): EAQVTQNPRYLITVTGKKLTVTCSQNMNHEYMSWYRQDPGLGLRQIYYSMNVEVTDKGDVPEGYKVSRKEKRNFPLILESPSPNQTSLYFCASSSLTSGAGEKLFFGSGTQLSVL.

The gene calls are TRBV5-1 and TRBJ1-2; maybe TRBD1 (6 bases). The ends were cut back, 5 bases at V and 8 bases at J, with 19 bases in the middle. Germline CDR1 reads SGHRS; CDR2 reads YFSETQ. The CDR3 runs to 14 residues. CDR3 in DNA: TGCGCCAGCAGGCAAAAACAGGGAGTAAACGGCTACACCTTC. The encoded protein is CASRQKQGVNGYTF.

The chain recombines TRBV6-2 or TRBV6-3 with TRBJ1-1; D not certain. V dropped 2 bases and J dropped 4 bases, with 17 bases sitting between them. The CDR3 has 16 amino acids. Germline V CDR1 and CDR2: MNHEY, SVGEGT. The DNA of the CDR3 is TGTGCCAGCAGTTACCCCCCTGACGGGTGGCGCACTGAAGCTTTCTTT. As protein: CASSYPPDGWRTEAFF.

The chain links TRBV7-9 to TRBJ2-5; maybe TRBD2 (6 bases). Germline V gives CDR1 SEHNR, CDR2 FQNEAQ (reference sequence). The CDR3 is made up of 16 amino acids. Between the trimmed V and J ends, which lost 3 bases and 0 bases, there was a span of 14 bases. CDR3 in DNA: TGTGCCAGCAGCTTTTACGGGACTGCGTACCAAGAGACCCAGTACTTC. It yields the protein CASSFYGTAYQETQYF.

The chain links TRBV29-1 to TRBJ1-5; 8 bases map to TRBD1. The CDR3 has 15 amino acids. With V trimmed by 5 bases and J by 2 bases, 8 bases remained unmatched. The V gene's germline CDR1 is SQVTM and CDR2 ANQGSEA. The CDR3 DNA is TGCAGCGTTTCGGAGACAGGGGACGGCAATCAGCCCCAGCATTTT. It yields the protein CSVSETGDGNQPQHF.

As concerns this clone: This sequence may be a read error, since a much larger clone differs from it by one base. The V gene is TRBV27, the J gene TRBJ2-6; no clear D gene. The CDR3 sequence is 14 residues long. Germline V gene lookup returns CDR1 MNHEY and CDR2 SMNVEV (reference sequence). Trimming removed 4 bases at V and 0 bases at J, with 4 bases between. The CDR3 nucleotides read TGTGCCAGCAGTTGGGGCTCTGGGGCCAACGTCCTGACTTTC. Translated, it gives CASSWGSGANVLTF.

The CDR3 loop reads CASRPDRRYGYTF. CDR3 in DNA: TGTGCCAGCCGCCCTGACAGACGTTATGGCTACACCTTC. This rearrangement joins TRBV19 to TRBJ1-2; maybe TRBD1 (5 bases). The CDR3 is 13 amino acids. CDR1 is LNHDA and CDR2 is SQIVND in the germline V gene (reference sequence). The V and J ends lost 9 bases and 5 bases respectively, with 16 bases between them.

The chain joins TRBV6-5 to TRBJ2-2; 8 positions match TRBD2. The CDR3 is 14 amino acids. Germline V gene lookup returns CDR1 MNHEY and CDR2 SVGAGI. Trimming removed 2 bases from V and 6 bases from J; junction bases left unmatched: 2. The CDR3 DNA sequence: TGTGCCAGCAGTTACGCGGGGGGCGCCGGGGAGCTGTTTTTT. Translation gives CASSYAGGAGELFF.

This clone appeared a few times. The CDR3 protein is CASSDYRVGSKNIQYF. CDR3 sequence (DNA): TGTGCCAGCAGTGACTACAGGGTTGGCTCCAAAAACATTCAGTACTTC. V and J are TRBV2 and TRBJ2-4; possibly TRBD1 for D (6 bases). Germline CDR1 reads SNHLY; CDR2 reads FYNNEI. This CDR3 has 16 residues. Trimming cost V 3 bases and J 2 bases, with 14 bases left between them.

This chain joins TRBV5-1 and TRBJ2-2; D gene uncertain. Per germline, CDR1 SGHRS and CDR2 YFSETQ. V was clipped by 0 bases and J by 3 bases, with 6 bases between them. The CDR3 spans 14 residues. The CDR3 protein is CASSLGTYTGELFF. Here the CDR3 DNA reads TGCGCCAGCAGCTTGGGCACCTACACCGGGGAGCTGTTTTTT.

The J gene is TRBJ1-3, the V gene TRBV9; TRBD1 is a possible D gene (5 bases). This CDR3 spans 16 amino acids. V was trimmed by 1 base and J by 0 bases, leaving 11 bases between them. CDR1 and CDR2 from the germline V gene are SGDLS and YYNGEE. The CDR3 sequence: CASSVQGVSSGNTIYF. The CDR3 nucleotides are TGTGCCAGCAGCGTACAGGGCGTTAGCTCTGGAAACACCATATATTTT.

This clone has a single count. J is TRBJ1-2 and V is TRBV18, with TRBD1 matching 7 bases. Unmatched junction bases numbered 2, after V lost 2 bases and J lost 8 bases. The germline CDR1 and CDR2 sequences are KGHSH and LQKENI. The CDR3 length is 12 residues. DNA for the CDR3: TGTGCCAGCTCACCAGAAGGGGGCGGCTACACCTTC. Encoded protein: CASSPEGGGYTF.

The chain links TRBV18 to TRBJ2-7, with 10 bases that match TRBD2. Germline V gene sequence: CDR1 KGHSH, CDR2 LQKENI. V shed 6 bases and J 2 bases; nucleotides not matched to a gene: 10. This CDR3 comprises 16 residues. This chain's CDR3 is CASSRRGTSDPYEQYF. CDR3 nucleotides: TGTGCCAGCTCCCGCCGGGGGACTAGCGACCCCTACGAGCAGTACTTC.

This chain links TRBV7-9 with TRBJ1-4, with 9 bases identical to TRBD1. Trimming cost V 1 base and J 7 bases; bases outside gene matches: 4. The CDR3 has 15 amino acids. The germline V gene encodes CDR1 SEHNR and CDR2 FQNEAQ (reference sequence). Here the CDR3 DNA reads TGTGCCAGCAGCTTAGGTGGGACAGGGAGTGAAAAACTGTTTTTT. Protein: CASSLGGTGSEKLFF. Full variable domain (remainder filled in from reference TRBV7-9 and TRBJ1-4): DTGVSQNPRHKITKRGQNVTFRCDPISEHNRLYWYRQTLGQGPEFLTYFQNEAQLEKSRLLSDRFSAERPKGSFSTLEIQRTEQGDSAMYLCASSLGGTGSEKLFFGSGTQLSVL.

This chain joins TRBV5-6 and TRBJ2-2, with 7 bases aligning to TRBD2. There are 15 residues in the CDR3. Per germline, CDR1 SGHDT and CDR2 YYEEEE. V gave up 4 bases and J gave up 3 bases; unmatched junction bases: 6. This CDR3 reads CASSPGGGYTGELFF. DNA for the CDR3: TGTGCCAGCAGCCCAGGCGGGGGATACACCGGGGAGCTGTTTTTT. Complete variable domain (other parts from reference TRBV5-6 and TRBJ2-2): DAGVTQSPTHLIKTRGQQVTLRCSPKSGHDTVSWYQQALGQGPQFIFQYYEEEERQRGNFPDRFSGHQFPNYSSELNVNALLLGDSALYLCASSPGGGYTGELFFGEGSRLTVL.